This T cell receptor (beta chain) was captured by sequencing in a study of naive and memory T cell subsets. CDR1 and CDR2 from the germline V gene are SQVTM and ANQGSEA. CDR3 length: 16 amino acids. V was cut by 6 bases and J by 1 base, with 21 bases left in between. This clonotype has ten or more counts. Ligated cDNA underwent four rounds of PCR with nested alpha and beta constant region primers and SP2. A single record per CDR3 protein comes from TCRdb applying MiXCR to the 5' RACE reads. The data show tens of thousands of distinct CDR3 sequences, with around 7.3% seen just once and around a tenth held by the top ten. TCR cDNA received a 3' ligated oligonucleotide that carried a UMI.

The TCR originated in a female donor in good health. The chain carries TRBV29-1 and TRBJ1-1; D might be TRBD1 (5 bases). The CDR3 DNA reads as TGCAGCGTGATAGACAGAGGGCGGGTGGGGAACACTGAAGCTTTCTTT. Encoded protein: CSVIDRGRVGNTEAFF.